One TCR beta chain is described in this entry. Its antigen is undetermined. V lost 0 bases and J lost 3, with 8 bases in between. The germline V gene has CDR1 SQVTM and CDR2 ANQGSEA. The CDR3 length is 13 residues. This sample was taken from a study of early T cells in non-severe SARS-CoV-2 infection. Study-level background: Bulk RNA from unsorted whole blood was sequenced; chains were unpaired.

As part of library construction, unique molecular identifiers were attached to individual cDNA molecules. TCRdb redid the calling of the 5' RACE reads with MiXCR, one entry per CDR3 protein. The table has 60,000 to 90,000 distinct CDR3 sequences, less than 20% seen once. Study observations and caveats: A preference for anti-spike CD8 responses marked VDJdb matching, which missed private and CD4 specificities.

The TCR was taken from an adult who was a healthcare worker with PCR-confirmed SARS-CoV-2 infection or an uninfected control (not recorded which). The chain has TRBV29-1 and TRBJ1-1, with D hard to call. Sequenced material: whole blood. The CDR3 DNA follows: TGCAGCGTTGAAGATGCTCGGTACACTGAAGCTTTCTTT. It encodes CSVEDARYTEAFF.